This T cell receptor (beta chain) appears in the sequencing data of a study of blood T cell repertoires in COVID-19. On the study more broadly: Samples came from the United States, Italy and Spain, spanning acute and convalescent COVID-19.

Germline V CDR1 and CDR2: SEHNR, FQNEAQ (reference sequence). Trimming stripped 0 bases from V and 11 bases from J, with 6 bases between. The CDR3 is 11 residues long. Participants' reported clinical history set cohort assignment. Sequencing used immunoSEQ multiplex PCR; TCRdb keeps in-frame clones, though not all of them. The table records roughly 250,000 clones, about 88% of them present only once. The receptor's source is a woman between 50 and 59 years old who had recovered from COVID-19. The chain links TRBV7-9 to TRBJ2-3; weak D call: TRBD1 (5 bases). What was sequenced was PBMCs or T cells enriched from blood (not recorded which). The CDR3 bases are TGTGCCAGCAGCTTAGCCCAGGGGCAGTATTTT. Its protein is CASSLAQGQYF.